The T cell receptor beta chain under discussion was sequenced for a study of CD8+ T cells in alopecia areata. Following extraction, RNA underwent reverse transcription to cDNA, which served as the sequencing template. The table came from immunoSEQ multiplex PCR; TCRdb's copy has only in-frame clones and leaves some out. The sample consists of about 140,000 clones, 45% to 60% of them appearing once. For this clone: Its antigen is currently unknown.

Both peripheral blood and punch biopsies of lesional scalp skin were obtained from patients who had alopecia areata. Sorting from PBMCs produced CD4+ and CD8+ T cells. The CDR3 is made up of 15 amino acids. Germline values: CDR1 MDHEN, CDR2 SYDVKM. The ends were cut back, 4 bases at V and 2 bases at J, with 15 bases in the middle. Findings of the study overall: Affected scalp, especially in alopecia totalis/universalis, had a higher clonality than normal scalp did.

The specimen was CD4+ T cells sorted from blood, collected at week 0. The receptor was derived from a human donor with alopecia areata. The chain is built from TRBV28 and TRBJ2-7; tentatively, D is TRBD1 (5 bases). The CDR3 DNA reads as TGTGCCAGCAGTTCCCACTCCAGGGTACCCTACGAGCAGTACTTC. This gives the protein CASSSHSRVPYEQYF.